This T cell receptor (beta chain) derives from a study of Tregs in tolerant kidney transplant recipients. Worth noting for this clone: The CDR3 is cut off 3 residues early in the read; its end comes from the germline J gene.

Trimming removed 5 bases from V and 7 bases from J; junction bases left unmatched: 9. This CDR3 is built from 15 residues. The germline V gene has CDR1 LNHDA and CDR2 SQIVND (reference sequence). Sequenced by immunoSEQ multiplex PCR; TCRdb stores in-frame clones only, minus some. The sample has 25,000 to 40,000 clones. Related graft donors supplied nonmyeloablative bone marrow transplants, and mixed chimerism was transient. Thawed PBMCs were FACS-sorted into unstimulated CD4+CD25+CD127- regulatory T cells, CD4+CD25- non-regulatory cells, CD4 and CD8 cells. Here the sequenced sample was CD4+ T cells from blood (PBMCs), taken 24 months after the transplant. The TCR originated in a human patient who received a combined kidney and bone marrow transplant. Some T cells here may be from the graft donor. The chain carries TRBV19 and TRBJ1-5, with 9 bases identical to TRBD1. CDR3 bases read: TGTGCCAGTAGTTATAGACAGGGGGTGGGGCAGCCC. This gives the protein CASSYRQGVGQP. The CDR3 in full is CASSYRQGVGQPQHF.